Listed below are T cell receptor beta chains from one sample, sequenced in a study of blood T cell repertoires in COVID-19. TCRdb's copy holds only in-frame clones and misses some; the assay was immunoSEQ multiplex PCR. Seen here are about 170,000 clones, 88% observed once, and the top ten hold 2% to 2.5%. Sequencing was done on a sample of peripheral blood. These receptors originate from a man aged 45 to 65 who had recovered from COVID-19. The CDR3 runs from the conserved cysteine through the conserved F or W. D genes are given only for firm matches. Size is stated for part of the rows, as once, few or many counts, or as a class when the clone is expanded.

j_gene: TRBJ2-7
abundance: once
v_gene: TRBV9
d_gene: -
CDR3nt: TGTGCCAGCAGCCCCCCTAACGGTTACGAGCAGTACTTC
CDR3aa: CASSPPNGYEQYF

j_gene: TRBJ1-5
abundance: -
v_gene: TRBV2
d_gene: -
CDR3nt: TGTGCCAGCAGTGGCGGAGAATTGGTAGGTCAGCCCCAGCATTTT
CDR3aa: CASSGGELVGQPQHF

j_gene: TRBJ1-5
abundance: -
v_gene: TRBV11-3
d_gene: -
CDR3nt: TGTGCCAGCAGCTTAGCCCTCCCCGGGGGGAGTCAGCCCCAGCATTTT
CDR3aa: CASSLALPGGSQPQHF

j_gene: TRBJ1-4
abundance: once
v_gene: TRBV4-2
d_gene: TRBD1
CDR3nt: TGTGCCAGCAGCCCTGTTGACAGGGGTCGAGGGAGTGAAAAACTGTTTTTT
CDR3aa: CASSPVDRGRGSEKLFF

j_gene: TRBJ2-1
abundance: -
v_gene: TRBV5-4
d_gene: TRBD2
CDR3nt: TGTGCCAGCAGCTCGGAACTAGCGGAGCAGTTCTTC
CDR3aa: CASSSELAEQFF

j_gene: TRBJ2-7
abundance: -
v_gene: TRBV18
d_gene: -
CDR3nt: TGTGCCAGCTCACCAGGGGACTCCTCCTACGAGCAGTACTTC
CDR3aa: CASSPGDSSYEQYF

j_gene: TRBJ2-7
abundance: many
v_gene: TRBV28
d_gene: TRBD1
CDR3nt: TGTGCCAGCAGAGGACAGGGCCCCAATGTGGGGTACTTC
CDR3aa: CASRGQGPNVGYF

j_gene: TRBJ2-3
abundance: once
v_gene: TRBV27
d_gene: -
CDR3nt: TGTGCCAGCAGTTTATTATGGGGCCGCACAGATACGCAGTATTTT
CDR3aa: CASSLLWGRTDTQYF

j_gene: TRBJ2-1
abundance: -
v_gene: TRBV5-1
d_gene: -
CDR3nt: TGCGCCAGCAGCTCCCGTTCCTCCTCCTACAATGAGCAGTTCTTC
CDR3aa: CASSSRSSSYNEQFF

j_gene: TRBJ2-2
abundance: -
v_gene: TRBV6-5
d_gene: TRBD1
CDR3nt: TGTGCCAGCAGTTACGCCGACAGGGCCGGTTCCGGGGAGCTGTTTTTT
CDR3aa: CASSYADRAGSGELFF

j_gene: TRBJ2-1
abundance: -
v_gene: TRBV19
d_gene: TRBD2
CDR3nt: TGTGCCAGTAGTGCGGGACTAGCAGGGAATGAGCAGTTCTTC
CDR3aa: CASSAGLAGNEQFF

j_gene: TRBJ1-2
abundance: -
v_gene: TRBV11-2
d_gene: -
CDR3nt: TGTGCCAGCAGCTTACGCACAGACTATTTAGCTAACTATGGCTACACCTTC
CDR3aa: CASSLRTDYLANYGYTF

j_gene: TRBJ1-5
abundance: few
v_gene: TRBV6-2/TRBV6-3
d_gene: TRBD1
CDR3nt: TGTGCCAGCAGCCGGACAGGGTGGCCCCAGCATTTT
CDR3aa: CASSRTGWPQHF

j_gene: TRBJ1-3
abundance: -
v_gene: TRBV3-1/TRBV3-2
d_gene: -
CDR3nt: TGTGCCAGCAGCCAAGCGGGTTCGAAGGCTGGAAACACCATATATTTT
CDR3aa: CASSQAGSKAGNTIYF

j_gene: TRBJ1-3
abundance: -
v_gene: TRBV3-1/TRBV3-2
d_gene: TRBD1
CDR3nt: TGTGCCAGCAGCCACCTACAGGGGGCTGGAAACACCATATATTTT
CDR3aa: CASSHLQGAGNTIYF

j_gene: TRBJ2-7
abundance: -
v_gene: TRBV5-8
d_gene: -
CDR3nt: TGTGCCAGCAGCTTGGCGGGAGCGCCCTCCTACGAGCAGTACTTC
CDR3aa: CASSLAGAPSYEQYF

j_gene: TRBJ1-2
abundance: -
v_gene: TRBV23-1
d_gene: TRBD1
CDR3nt: TGCGCCAGCAGTCAATTCGTCACAGGGGGAGGAGATGGCTACACCTTC
CDR3aa: CASSQFVTGGGDGYTF

j_gene: TRBJ1-4
abundance: -
v_gene: TRBV5-1
d_gene: TRBD1
CDR3nt: TGCGCCAGTTCGACAGGGGAGGGTAATGAAAAACTGTTTTTT
CDR3aa: CASSTGEGNEKLFF

j_gene: TRBJ2-3
abundance: -
v_gene: TRBV19
d_gene: TRBD1
CDR3nt: TGTGCCAGTAGCCCAGGGGGCGCGTTAGATACGCAGTATTTT
CDR3aa: CASSPGGALDTQYF

j_gene: TRBJ1-1
abundance: few
v_gene: TRBV18
d_gene: -
CDR3nt: TGTGCCAGCTCACCTGGGGCGAGGAACACTGAAGCTTTCTTT
CDR3aa: CASSPGARNTEAFF

j_gene: TRBJ2-5
abundance: -
v_gene: TRBV7-2
d_gene: -
CDR3nt: TGTGCCAGCAGCTTAAAGGGCGGGGGCTCGGGAGAGACCCAGTACTTC
CDR3aa: CASSLKGGGSGETQYF

j_gene: TRBJ1-2
abundance: -
v_gene: TRBV3-1/TRBV3-2
d_gene: -
CDR3nt: TGTGCCAGCAGCCAAGATTCGAGGGCGAACTATGGCTACACCTTC
CDR3aa: CASSQDSRANYGYTF

j_gene: TRBJ2-3
abundance: -
v_gene: TRBV10-2
d_gene: TRBD1
CDR3nt: TGCGCCAGCAGTGAGTCGGCAGGGGGCGATACGCAGTATTTT
CDR3aa: CASSESAGGDTQYF

j_gene: TRBJ2-7
abundance: -
v_gene: TRBV7-9
d_gene: TRBD1
CDR3nt: TGTGCCAGCAGCCCCGAGGACAGGGCTTACGAGCAGTACTTC
CDR3aa: CASSPEDRAYEQYF

j_gene: TRBJ1-2
abundance: -
v_gene: TRBV5-1
d_gene: -
CDR3nt: TGCGCCAGCAGCCCCGCAGGGGAGAACGCCTATGGCTACACCTTC
CDR3aa: CASSPAGENAYGYTF

j_gene: TRBJ1-3
abundance: -
v_gene: TRBV19
d_gene: -
CDR3nt: TGTGCCAGTAGCTCGACAGGAAGATCTGGAAACACCATATATTTT
CDR3aa: CASSSTGRSGNTIYF

j_gene: TRBJ2-1
abundance: -
v_gene: TRBV7-6
d_gene: -
CDR3nt: TGTGCCAGCAGCCCGGTTAGCGGACTTGCGAATGAGCAGTTCTTC
CDR3aa: CASSPVSGLANEQFF

j_gene: TRBJ1-5
abundance: -
v_gene: TRBV5-6
d_gene: -
CDR3nt: TGTGCCAGCAGTTCGGACGGGGAGAACAATCAGCCCCAGCATTTT
CDR3aa: CASSSDGENNQPQHF

j_gene: TRBJ2-7
abundance: -
v_gene: TRBV28
d_gene: TRBD2
CDR3nt: TGTGCCAGCAACGAACTAGCGGGGGGGACCTACGAGCAGTACTTC
CDR3aa: CASNELAGGTYEQYF

j_gene: TRBJ1-1
abundance: few
v_gene: TRBV28
d_gene: TRBD1
CDR3nt: TGTGCCAGCAGGGGTGGGGGACAGGGGGACACTGAAGCTTTCTTT
CDR3aa: CASRGGGQGDTEAFF

j_gene: TRBJ2-5
abundance: -
v_gene: TRBV19
d_gene: -
CDR3nt: TGTGCCAGTAGTAATCAGGTGGAGACCCAGTACTTC
CDR3aa: CASSNQVETQYF

j_gene: TRBJ2-1
abundance: -
v_gene: TRBV12-3/TRBV12-4
d_gene: TRBD1
CDR3nt: TGTGCCAGCAGTTACAGGGGTGAGCAGTTCTTC
CDR3aa: CASSYRGEQFF

j_gene: TRBJ2-1
abundance: -
v_gene: TRBV7-3
d_gene: TRBD2
CDR3nt: TGTGCCAGCAGCTCAAGAGGGCTAGCGGGGCCCTACAATGAGCAGTTCTTC
CDR3aa: CASSSRGLAGPYNEQFF

j_gene: TRBJ2-2
abundance: -
v_gene: TRBV5-1
d_gene: TRBD2
CDR3nt: TGCGCCAGCAGCTCACGGACTAGCGGAGCCGCGAACACCGGGGAGCTGTTTTTT
CDR3aa: CASSSRTSGAANTGELFF

j_gene: TRBJ2-5
abundance: -
v_gene: TRBV5-1
d_gene: TRBD2
CDR3nt: TGCGCCAGCAGCTTGGTCAGCGGGGGGGCCACGAAGACCCAGTACTTC
CDR3aa: CASSLVSGGATKTQYF

j_gene: TRBJ2-5
abundance: -
v_gene: TRBV30
d_gene: -
CDR3nt: TGTGCCTGGAGCGCTTCGCGGGGGCCCGGAGAGACCCAGTACTTC
CDR3aa: CAWSASRGPGETQYF

j_gene: TRBJ2-7
abundance: -
v_gene: TRBV27
d_gene: TRBD1
CDR3nt: TGTGCCAGCAGTTTATCAGGGGGCACCTACGAGCAGTACTTC
CDR3aa: CASSLSGGTYEQYF

j_gene: TRBJ2-1
abundance: -
v_gene: TRBV3-1/TRBV3-2
d_gene: TRBD2
CDR3nt: TGTGCCAGCAGCCAAGACTGTCTAGCGGGAGGGCCAGGTTCCTACAATGAGCAGTTCTTC
CDR3aa: CASSQDCLAGGPGSYNEQFF

j_gene: TRBJ2-7
abundance: -
v_gene: TRBV7-2
d_gene: -
CDR3nt: TGTGCCAGCAGCCCCAACACAGGGATGAGGTTCACCTACGAGCAGTACTTC
CDR3aa: CASSPNTGMRFTYEQYF

j_gene: TRBJ1-5
abundance: -
v_gene: TRBV5-4
d_gene: TRBD1
CDR3nt: TGTGCCAGCAGCTTACAGGGGTTGAATCAGCCCCAGCATTTT
CDR3aa: CASSLQGLNQPQHF

j_gene: TRBJ2-3
abundance: -
v_gene: TRBV7-2
d_gene: -
CDR3nt: TGTGCCAGCAGCTTAGCGGGGGCCAGCACAGATACGCAGTATTTT
CDR3aa: CASSLAGASTDTQYF

j_gene: TRBJ1-4
abundance: -
v_gene: TRBV28
d_gene: -
CDR3nt: TGTGCCAGCAGTTTGTTGACAGGAGCTAATGAAAAACTGTTTTTT
CDR3aa: CASSLLTGANEKLFF

j_gene: TRBJ1-1
abundance: -
v_gene: TRBV5-6
d_gene: TRBD1
CDR3nt: TGTGCCAGCAGCTTGGGCCGGGACAGACTCAACTTGAACACTGAAGCTTTCTTT
CDR3aa: CASSLGRDRLNLNTEAFF

j_gene: TRBJ1-1
abundance: -
v_gene: TRBV11-2
d_gene: -
CDR3nt: TGTGCCAGCGCCAGGGGTTGGAACACTGAAGCTTTCTTT
CDR3aa: CASARGWNTEAFF

j_gene: TRBJ2-7
abundance: -
v_gene: TRBV10-2
d_gene: -
CDR3nt: TGCGCCAGCAGTGTCACCAGGTCCCTCTACGAGCAGTACTTC
CDR3aa: CASSVTRSLYEQYF

j_gene: TRBJ2-3
abundance: -
v_gene: TRBV6-5
d_gene: TRBD1
CDR3nt: TGTGCCAGCAGGGACAGGGGCTACACAGATACGCAGTATTTT
CDR3aa: CASRDRGYTDTQYF

j_gene: TRBJ1-1
abundance: -
v_gene: TRBV11-2
d_gene: -
CDR3nt: TGTGCCAGCAGCTTAGACAGGGGCGTGGACACTGAAGCTTTCTTT
CDR3aa: CASSLDRGVDTEAFF